The 14 T cell receptor beta chains below come from one sample, sequenced in a study of spatial heterogeneity in lung cancer. Each CDR3 protein gets one entry after TCRdb re-called the 5' RACE reads with MiXCR. The sample lists 20,000 to 30,000 distinct CDR3 sequences, around 4.6% seen once, with less than 5.5% in the top ten. Specified time point: sample taken at primary tumor resection. The source was PBMCs, collected at surgery. These receptors originate from a male donor with early-stage non-small cell lung cancer.

This clonotype has a count of ten or more. V is TRBV11-2 and J is TRBJ2-5; 7 bases line up with TRBD1. This CDR3 contains 21 residues. Looked up from germline, CDR1 is SGHAT and CDR2 is FQNNGV. V shed 1 base, J shed 1 base, and the junction held 21 bases outside the gene matches. The CDR3: CASSLVTWDSRLKVIQETQYF. Written as DNA, the CDR3 is TGTGCCAGCAGCTTAGTCACCTGGGACAGCCGGTTAAAGGTCATCCAAGAGACCCAGTACTTC.

This clonotype was found many times. The J gene is TRBJ2-3, the V gene TRBV6-6; 7 bases fit TRBD1. The CDR3 is 15 amino acids. V dropped 0 bases and J dropped 1; count of bases not matched to a gene: 1. Germline V CDR1 and CDR2: MNHNY, SVGAGI (reference sequence). The CDR3 coding sequence is TGTGCCAGCAGTTACTCGGACAGGCGCACAGATACGCAGTATTTT. Translating gives CASSYSDRRTDTQYF.

The sample holds many counts of this clonotype. The CDR3 here is CASRLGLAWNHASYEQYF. CDR3 nucleotides: TGTGCCAGCAGACTGGGACTAGCGTGGAATCACGCGTCCTACGAGCAGTACTTC. The V gene is TRBV6-1, the J gene TRBJ2-7; TRBD2 matches at 10 bases. CDR1 MNHNS and CDR2 SASEGT come from the germline V gene. The junction had 15 bases not matched to a gene; V was cut back by 6 bases and J by 1 base. The CDR3 extends over 18 amino acids.

About this clonotype itself: This may be a read error, as it is one base from a much larger clone. The chain couples TRBV10-1 to TRBJ2-2, with TRBD1 identical over 8 bases. Per germline, CDR1 WNHNN and CDR2 SYGVQD (reference sequence). This CDR3 contains 17 residues. CDR3 DNA sequence: TGCGCCAGCAGGACGTCAGTGCGGACAGGGAGGACCGGGGAGCAGTTTTTT. Translation gives CASRTSVRTGRTGEQFF.

This clonotype was seen many times. The gene calls are TRBV7-9 and TRBJ2-1; tentatively, D is TRBD1 (5 bases). This CDR3 has 12 residues. V gave up 6 bases and J gave up 14 bases, with 17 bases separating them. CDR1 and CDR2 (germline): SEHNR, FQNEAQ (reference sequence). The CDR3 protein is CASSYRQGMEFF. In DNA, the CDR3 is TGTGCCAGCAGTTATAGGCAGGGAATGGAGTTCTTC.

This clonotype was detected ten times or more. V is TRBV18 and J is TRBJ2-5; D is ambiguous. This CDR3 comprises 12 residues. CDR1 is KGHSH and CDR2 is LQKENI in the germline V gene. V was shortened by 4 bases and J by 0 bases, with 3 bases between the two germline ends. CDR3 region: CASSQYQETQYF. The CDR3 region has the DNA TGTGCCAGCTCACAGTACCAAGAGACCCAGTACTTC. Drawing the rest from reference TRBV18 and TRBJ2-5, the complete variable domain is NAGVMQNPRHLVRRRGQEARLRCSPMKGHSHVYWYRQLPEEGLKFMVYLQKENIIDESGMPKERFSAEFPKEGPSILRIQQVVRGDSAAYFCASSQYQETQYFGPGTRLLVL.

This clonotype was seen ten or more times. The V gene is TRBV7-9, the J gene TRBJ1-6, with 9 positions matching TRBD1. In germline, CDR1 is SEHNR, CDR2 FQNEAQ (reference sequence). CDR3 length: 13 amino acids. V lost 8 bases, J lost 10 bases, and 6 bases stayed unmatched. The CDR3 DNA is TGTGCCAGCGGAAACAGGGGGCTATCACCCCTCCACTTT. It translates to CASGNRGLSPLHF.

This clonotype showed up many times. The V and J genes are TRBV5-1 and TRBJ1-5; TRBD1 is a possible D gene (6 bases). V lost 2 bases to trimming and J lost 0 bases, with 9 bases between them. CDR3 length: 15 residues. Germline CDR1 and CDR2: SGHRS and YFSETQ. The CDR3 is CASSFTGHSNQPQHF. CDR3 sequence (DNA): TGCGCCAGCAGCTTCACAGGGCATAGCAATCAGCCCCAGCATTTT.

This clonotype has at least ten counts. The chain recombines TRBV27 with TRBJ2-7; perhaps TRBD1 as D (5 bases). Germline V lookup: CDR1 MNHEY, CDR2 SMNVEV (reference sequence). This CDR3 has 13 residues. The V gene lost 4 bases and the J gene lost 13 bases, with 20 bases spanning the gap. The CDR3 sequence: CASSSEPRSGKYF. The CDR3 DNA reads TGTGCCAGCAGTTCGGAGCCGCGGTCAGGGAAATACTTC.

This clonotype has ten or more counts. The chain joins TRBV6-1 to TRBJ1-5; D uncertain. The V and J ends lost 7 bases and 3 bases respectively, with 13 bases between them. Germline loops: CDR1 MNHNS, CDR2 SASEGT. The CDR3 contains 14 residues. CDR3 loop: CASMKGSLNQPQHF. CDR3 in DNA: TGTGCCAGCATGAAGGGCAGCCTCAATCAGCCCCAGCATTTT.

This clonotype was detected only a few times. This rearrangement joins TRBV20-1 to TRBJ2-7; 13 bases align to TRBD2. The CDR3 has 15 residues. From germline, CDR1 is DFQATT and CDR2 SNEGSKA (reference sequence). As DNA, the CDR3 is TGCAGGGTGGTTTCGGGACTAGCGGGACCGGGCGAGCAGTACTTC. This codes for CRVVSGLAGPGEQYF.

The sample holds many counts of this clonotype. V is TRBV18 and J is TRBJ1-1, with 8 bases lining up with TRBD1. Germline V gives CDR1 KGHSH, CDR2 LQKENI. The CDR3 is made up of 15 amino acids. V shed 0 bases and J 5 bases; nucleotides not matched to a gene: 5. This CDR3 reads CASSPPGQGWTEAFF. The CDR3 nucleotides read TGTGCCAGCTCACCACCAGGACAGGGTTGGACTGAAGCTTTCTTT. Supplemented by reference TRBV18 and TRBJ1-1, the full variable domain reads NAGVMQNPRHLVRRRGQEARLRCSPMKGHSHVYWYRQLPEEGLKFMVYLQKENIIDESGMPKERFSAEFPKEGPSILRIQQVVRGDSAAYFCASSPPGQGWTEAFFGQGTRLTVV.

This clonotype has at least ten counts. The V and J genes are TRBV7-9 and TRBJ1-1; D is uncertain. Germline assignment: CDR1 SEHNR and CDR2 FQNEAQ (reference sequence). The germline V and J ends were trimmed by 5 bases and 0 bases, with 13 bases remaining between them. The CDR3 totals 15 residues. Written as DNA, the CDR3 is TGTGCCAGCAGCAAGACGGACCTCCTGAACACTGAAGCTTTCTTT. Amino acid sequence: CASSKTDLLNTEAFF.

This clonotype was found a few times. This may be a read error: a much more frequent sequence differs by one nucleotide. This chain joins TRBV4-2 and TRBJ1-4, with a possible D match to TRBD1 (6 bases). This CDR3 contains 12 residues. CDR1 is LGHNA and CDR2 is YNFKEQ in the germline V gene. DNA of the CDR3: TGTGCCAGCAGCAAAGACAGGAGAAAACTGTTTTTT. This gives the protein CASSKDRRKLFF.